These 12 T cell receptor beta chains were all obtained from the same sample, sequenced in a study of Tregs in tolerant kidney transplant recipients. Mixed chimerism was transient after nonmyeloablative marrow transplants from related graft donors. Generated by immunoSEQ multiplex PCR, the TCRdb table keeps only in-frame clones and is missing some. Here the sample spans approximately 90,000 clones, 80% to 95% being singletons. The sample consisted of CD4+ T cells from blood (PBMCs), taken 12 months after the transplant. The receptor source for this set is a human patient who received a combined kidney and bone marrow transplant. Certain T cells may be donor cells from the graft.

The chain links TRBV6-4 to TRBJ1-1; D not certain. The CDR3 consists of 13 residues. CDR1 is MRHNA and CDR2 is SNTAGT in the germline V gene. Trimming stripped 4 bases from V and 5 bases from J, with 11 bases between. This CDR3 reads CASSASRGTEAFF. In DNA, the CDR3 is TGTGCCAGCAGTGCCTCCCGGGGTACTGAAGCTTTCTTT.

This chain uses TRBV9 with TRBJ1-5, with 7 bases lining up with TRBD1. This CDR3 region has 15 residues. V trimming: 3 bases; J trimming: 2 bases; junction bases outside the gene matches: 5. Germline CDR1 is SGDLS and CDR2 is YYNGEE. The chain's CDR3 is CASSGTGGGNQPQHF. For the CDR3, the DNA is TGTGCCAGCAGCGGGACAGGAGGGGGCAATCAGCCCCAGCATTTT. Using reference TRBV9 and TRBJ1-5 for the parts outside the CDR3, the full variable domain is DSGVTQTPKHLITATGQRVTLRCSPRSGDLSVYWYQQSLDQGLQFLIQYYNGEERAKGNILERFSAQQFPDLHSELNLSSLELGDSALYFCASSGTGGGNQPQHFGDGTRLSIL.

This clone has just one count. The gene calls are TRBV5-1 and TRBJ2-1; 10 bases match TRBD2. Germline V lookup: CDR1 SGHRS, CDR2 YFSETQ. The CDR3 is 15 amino acids. Unmatched junction bases numbered 7, after V lost 3 bases and J lost 7 bases. DNA of the CDR3: TGCGCCAGCAGCTGGGGAAGCGGGGGGGCGAATGAGCAGTTCTTC. Translation: CASSWGSGGANEQFF.

The chain combines TRBV27 with TRBJ2-2; possibly TRBD1 for D (5 bases). From germline, CDR1 is MNHEY and CDR2 SMNVEV (reference sequence). The CDR3 consists of 17 residues. V was pared by 2 bases and J by 1 base, with 14 bases between. The DNA of the CDR3 is TGTGCCAGCAGTTTACTGGACAAGGGCTTGAACACCGGGGAGCTGTTTTTT. Amino acid sequence: CASSLLDKGLNTGELFF.

The chain carries TRBV28 and TRBJ2-5; TRBD2 matches 10 bases. The DNA end is more similar to TRBJ2-7, so the J call may be wrong. This CDR3 region has 13 residues. Germline loops: CDR1 MDHEN, CDR2 SYDVKM. CDR3 residues: CASTGTSDYEQYF. Here the CDR3 DNA reads TGTGCCAGCACCGGGACTAGCGATTACGAGCAGTACTTC.

The CDR3 DNA reads as TGTGCCAGCAGCGTTAGCGGGAGAAATGAGCAGTTCTTC. Translated, it gives CASSVSGRNEQFF. The chain links TRBV11-3 to TRBJ2-1; 9 bases are a match to TRBD2. Looked up from germline, CDR1 is SGHNT and CDR2 is YENEEA. The J segment lost 7 bases and the V segment lost 5 bases, leaving 3 bases of the junction unmatched. This CDR3 has 13 amino acids.

This clone was counted between two and nine times. This rearrangement joins TRBV10-3 to TRBJ2-7; 7 nucleotides line up with TRBD1. The CDR3 totals 11 residues. Germline values: CDR1 ENHRY, CDR2 SYGVKD. Trimming cost V 6 bases and J 7 bases; bases outside gene matches: 3. CDR3 in DNA: TGTGCCATCAGGACAGGGAGTGAGCAGTACTTC. This encodes CAIRTGSEQYF.

The rearrangement uses TRBV5-1 and TRBJ2-5; a weak D match, TRBD2 (5 bases). This CDR3 contains 14 residues. The V gene's germline CDR1 is SGHRS and CDR2 YFSETQ. V shed 2 bases and J shed 1 base, with 9 bases lying between them. The CDR3 spells CASSFSGVQETQYF. The DNA for the CDR3 is TGCGCCAGCAGCTTCTCCGGGGTCCAAGAGACCCAGTACTTC.

Written as DNA, the CDR3 is TGTGCCAGCAGCTTTCTGATGCGGAGGTTGGGGGAGACCCAGTACTTC. Translated: CASSFLMRRLGETQYF. The rearrangement uses TRBV5-6 and TRBJ2-5, with D possibly being TRBD2 (5 bases). Trimming shortened V by 2 bases and J by 5 bases, and 19 bases separated the two germline ends. Per germline, CDR1 SGHDT and CDR2 YYEEEE. CDR3 length: 16 residues.

This clone was detected a few times. J is TRBJ2-4 and V is TRBV15; D is ambiguous. V lost 0 bases and J lost 3, with 9 bases in between. The germline V gene encodes CDR1 LNHNV and CDR2 YYDKDF (reference sequence). The CDR3 length is 15 residues. CDR3 region: CATSRDPQFKNIQYF. In DNA, the CDR3 is TGTGCCACCAGCAGAGATCCACAGTTCAAAAACATTCAGTACTTC.

Worth noting for this clone: This sample includes further DNA sequences coding for the same CDR3. The chain uses TRBV28 and TRBJ1-6; possibly TRBD1 for D (6 bases). Germline assignment: CDR1 MDHEN and CDR2 SYDVKM. V was shortened by 6 bases and J by 7 bases, with 16 bases between the two germline ends. This CDR3 is 15 amino acids long. DNA of the CDR3: TGTGCCAGCAGCTCCTCCGGGACAATAAATTCACCCCTCCACTTT. It yields the protein CASSSSGTINSPLHF.

The chain links TRBV19 to TRBJ1-1; no reliable D call. Between the trimmed V and J ends, which lost 1 base and 1 base, there was a span of 7 bases. Germline V gene data show CDR1 as LNHDA and CDR2 as SQIVND (reference sequence). The CDR3 loop spans 14 amino acids. The CDR3 nucleotides are TGTGCCAGTAGTATAGCTATCCAGAACACTGAAGCTTTCTTT. This sequence encodes CASSIAIQNTEAFF. The whole variable domain, remainder taken from reference TRBV19 and TRBJ1-1, is DGGITQSPKYLFRKEGQNVTLSCEQNLNHDAMYWYRQDPGQGLRLIYYSQIVNDFQKGDIAEGYSVSREKKESFPLTVTSAQKNPTAFYLCASSIAIQNTEAFFGQGTRLTVV.